This T cell receptor beta chain was observed in a study of blood T cell repertoires in COVID-19. Assay: immunoSEQ multiplex PCR; the TCRdb copy retains only in-frame clones and omits some. The data contain 150,000 to 200,000 clones, about four fifths of them singletons. CDR3 length: 19 amino acids. V shed 1 base, J shed 2 bases, and the junction held 11 bases outside the gene matches. The germline CDR1 and CDR2 sequences are LGHDT and YNNKEL (reference sequence). This clone was counted a single time. V usage is TRBV3-1 (or the pseudogene TRBV3-2) and J usage is TRBJ2-5; TRBD2 aligns across 12 bases. The material sequenced was PBMCs or T cells enriched from blood (not recorded which). This receptor was obtained from a woman aged 60-75 years who had recovered from COVID-19. Here the CDR3 reads CASSQGFLAGGRGQETQYF. The DNA of the CDR3 is TGTGCCAGCAGCCAAGGTTTTCTAGCGGGGGGGCGAGGGCAAGAGACCCAGTACTTC.